One sample yielded the 5 T cell receptor beta chains listed below, sequenced in a study of T cells after yellow fever vaccination. TCRdb processed the 5' RACE reads anew with MiXCR; each CDR3 protein has one entry. The sample includes roughly 330,000 distinct CDR3 sequences, roughly 7% of them seen just once. Sequenced material: PBMCs, taken approximately 47 days after the first yellow fever vaccination. These receptors were collected from a man younger than 35 who received the YFV17D yellow fever vaccine.

This clonotype showed up many times. The genes are TRBV12-3 or TRBV12-4 and TRBJ2-1; TRBD1 agrees at 10 bases. The V segment lost 6 bases and the J segment 13 bases; nucleotides outside the gene matches: 12. The length of the CDR3 is 14 residues. DNA of the CDR3: TGTGCCAGCAGCCTTTCCGGGACAGGGGCCCGACAGTTCTTC. Its translation is CASSLSGTGARQFF.

This rearrangement joins TRBV5-6 to TRBJ1-4, with 7 bases matching TRBD1. Germline V gene data show CDR1 as SGHDT and CDR2 as YYEEEE. V lost 0 bases to trimming and J lost 11 bases; unmatched junction nucleotides: 4. CDR3 length: 13 residues. In DNA form, the CDR3 reads TGTGCCAGCAGCTTGGGGCAGGGGGATAAACTGTTTTTT. Its translation is CASSLGQGDKLFF.

There are a few counts of this clonotype. CDR3 nucleotide sequence: TGTGCCAGCAGCTTAAATACGGCAACTAATGAAAAACTGTTTTTT. This codes for CASSLNTATNEKLFF. This sequence joins TRBV13 and TRBJ1-4, with D hard to call. The germline CDR1 and CDR2 sequences are PRHDT and FYEKMQ (reference sequence). V was trimmed by 2 bases and J by 0 bases, leaving 7 bases between them. CDR3 length: 15 residues. Full variable domain (outside the CDR3, taken from reference TRBV13 and TRBJ1-4): AAGVIQSPRHLIKEKRETATLKCYPIPRHDTVYWYQQGPGQDPQFLISFYEKMQSDKGSIPDRFSAQQFSDYHSELNMSSLELGDSALYFCASSLNTATNEKLFFGSGTQLSVL.

This clonotype has more than one count but fewer than ten. The chain recombines TRBV7-6 with TRBJ1-1, with TRBD1 identical over 7 bases. V was clipped by 3 bases and J by 0 bases; unmatched bases: 16. The germline gives CDR1 SGHVS, CDR2 FNYEAQ. The CDR3 runs to 19 residues. The DNA for the CDR3 is TGTGCCAGCAGCTTTACCCCCCCCCGGGACAGCGTTTTGAACACTGAAGCTTTCTTT. Translating it yields CASSFTPPRDSVLNTEAFF.

The V gene is TRBV18, the J gene TRBJ1-5; no clear D. Trimming left V 1 base short and J 7 bases short, with 11 bases between. The germline CDR1 and CDR2 sequences are KGHSH and LQKENI. The CDR3 has 14 amino acids. This CDR3 is CASSPQEGGQPQHF. Here the CDR3 DNA reads TGTGCCAGCTCACCACAGGAGGGCGGGCAGCCCCAGCATTTT.